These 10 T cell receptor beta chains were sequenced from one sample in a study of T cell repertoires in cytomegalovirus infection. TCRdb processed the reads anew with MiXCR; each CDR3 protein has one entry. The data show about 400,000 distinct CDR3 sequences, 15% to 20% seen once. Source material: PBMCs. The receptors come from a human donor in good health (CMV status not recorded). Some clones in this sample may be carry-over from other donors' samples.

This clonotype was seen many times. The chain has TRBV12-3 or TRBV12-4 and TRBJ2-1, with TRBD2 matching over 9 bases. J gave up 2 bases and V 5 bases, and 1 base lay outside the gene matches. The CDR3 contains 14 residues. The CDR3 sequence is CASSPSGTYNEQFF. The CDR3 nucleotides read TGTGCCAGCAGTCCTAGCGGGACCTACAATGAGCAGTTCTTC.

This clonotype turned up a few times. The CDR3 loop is CSAPGQVRNEAFF. Here the CDR3 DNA reads TGCAGTGCTCCCGGACAGGTTCGAAATGAAGCTTTCTTT. The rearrangement links TRBV20-1 to TRBJ1-1, with TRBD1 matching 7 bases. Germline V gene lookup returns CDR1 DFQATT and CDR2 SNEGSKA (reference sequence). V lost 5 bases and J lost 7; bases outside the gene matches: 10. This CDR3 comprises 13 residues.

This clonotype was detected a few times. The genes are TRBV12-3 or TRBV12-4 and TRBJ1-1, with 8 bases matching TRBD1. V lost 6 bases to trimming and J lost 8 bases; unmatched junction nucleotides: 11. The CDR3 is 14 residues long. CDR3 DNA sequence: TGTGCCAGCAGCCAACCCGGACAGGGAGGAGAAGCTTTCTTT. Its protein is CASSQPGQGGEAFF.

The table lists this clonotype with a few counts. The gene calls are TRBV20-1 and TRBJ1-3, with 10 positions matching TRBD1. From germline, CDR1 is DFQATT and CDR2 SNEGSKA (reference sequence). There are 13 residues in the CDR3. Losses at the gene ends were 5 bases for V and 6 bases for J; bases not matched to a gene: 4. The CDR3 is CSAPGTGANTIYF. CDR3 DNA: TGCAGTGCTCCTGGGACAGGGGCAAACACCATATATTTT.

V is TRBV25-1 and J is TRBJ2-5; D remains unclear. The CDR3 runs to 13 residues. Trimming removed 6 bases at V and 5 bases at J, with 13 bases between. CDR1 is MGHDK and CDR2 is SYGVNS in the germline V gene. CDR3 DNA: TGTGCCAGCAGCCCCCACGTGTCCGAGACCCAGTACTTC. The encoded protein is CASSPHVSETQYF.

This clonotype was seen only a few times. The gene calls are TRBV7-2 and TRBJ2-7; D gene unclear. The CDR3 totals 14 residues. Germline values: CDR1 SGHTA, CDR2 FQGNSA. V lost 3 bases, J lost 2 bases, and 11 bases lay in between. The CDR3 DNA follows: TGTGCCAGCAGCTTGCAGTTTTCGGCCTACGAGCAGTACTTC. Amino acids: CASSLQFSAYEQYF.

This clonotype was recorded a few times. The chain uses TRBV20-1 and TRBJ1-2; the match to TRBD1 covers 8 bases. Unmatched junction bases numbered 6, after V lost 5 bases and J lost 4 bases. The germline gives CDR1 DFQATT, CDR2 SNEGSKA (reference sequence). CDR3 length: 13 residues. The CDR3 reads CSAGQGLGYGYTF. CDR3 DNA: TGCAGTGCTGGACAGGGATTGGGCTATGGCTACACCTTC.

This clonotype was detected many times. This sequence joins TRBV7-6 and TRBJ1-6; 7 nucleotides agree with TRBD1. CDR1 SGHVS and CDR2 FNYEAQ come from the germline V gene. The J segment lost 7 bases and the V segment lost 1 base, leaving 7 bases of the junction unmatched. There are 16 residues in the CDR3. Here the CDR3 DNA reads TGTGCCAGCAGCTTAGGTTCGACAGGGAGAAATTCACCCCTCCACTTT. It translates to CASSLGSTGRNSPLHF.

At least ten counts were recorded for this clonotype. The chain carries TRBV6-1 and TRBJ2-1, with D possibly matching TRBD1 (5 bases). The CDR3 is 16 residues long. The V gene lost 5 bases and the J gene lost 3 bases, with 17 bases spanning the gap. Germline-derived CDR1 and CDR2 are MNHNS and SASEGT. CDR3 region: CASSRWGRVGYNEQFF. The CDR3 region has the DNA TGTGCCAGCAGTCGTTGGGGCCGGGTAGGCTACAATGAGCAGTTCTTC.

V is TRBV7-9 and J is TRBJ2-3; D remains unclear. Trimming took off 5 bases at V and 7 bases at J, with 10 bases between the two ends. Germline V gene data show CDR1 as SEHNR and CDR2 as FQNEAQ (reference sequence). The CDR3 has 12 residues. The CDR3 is CASSPEANTQYF. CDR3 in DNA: TGTGCCAGCAGCCCCGAGGCGAATACGCAGTATTTT.